The clone carrying this TCR beta chain was picked up many times. The sample originates from a study of regulatory T cells in long-lasting Graves disease. On the study more broadly: Less than 3 months of antithyroid drugs had been taken by newly diagnosed Graves' patients.

HTBI primers from iRepertoire and Arm-PCR of CDR3 regions yielded the TCR beta libraries. TCRdb independently ran MiXCR on the multiplex PCR reads; one entry per CDR3 protein. The sample lists some 460,000 distinct CDR3 sequences, about a sixth occurring once. Time point meaning: newly diagnosed GD, antithyroid drugs for less than 3 months. Following extraction of RNA from PBMCs, that RNA was used to make the TCR library. The authors drew patients from an endocrinology department in Xi'an, China. The germline gives CDR1 MNHEY, CDR2 SMNVEV (reference sequence). CDR3 length: 15 residues. V shed 5 bases and J shed 8 bases, with 19 bases lying between them. These same records also appear under a second study, on T cells in Graves' hyperthyroidism and ophthalmopathy.

The chain joins TRBV27 to TRBJ2-1; D might be TRBD1 or TRBD2, each matching 5 bases. The sequences come from peripheral blood mononuclear cells (PBMCs), collected at new diagnosis, from a patient treated with antithyroid drugs. The source of this sequence is a man aged 35 to 55 with Graves disease. CDR3 region: CASSLRHGAVDEQFF. The CDR3 coding sequence is TGTGCCAGCAGTCTTCGACACGGGGCTGTCGATGAGCAGTTCTTC.